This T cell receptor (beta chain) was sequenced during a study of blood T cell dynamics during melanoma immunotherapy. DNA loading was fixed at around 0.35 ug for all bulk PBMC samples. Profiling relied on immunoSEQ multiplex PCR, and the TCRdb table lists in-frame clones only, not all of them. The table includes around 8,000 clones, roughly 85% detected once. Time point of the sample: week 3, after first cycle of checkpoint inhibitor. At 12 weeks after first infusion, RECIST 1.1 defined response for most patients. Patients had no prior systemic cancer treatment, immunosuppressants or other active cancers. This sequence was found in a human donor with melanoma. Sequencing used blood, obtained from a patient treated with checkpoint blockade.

This CDR3 is CASSIGPGRDEQYF. The CDR3 coding sequence is TGTGCCAGTAGTATAGGGCCGGGGCGAGACGAGCAGTACTTC. This chain uses TRBV19 with TRBJ2-7; D may be TRBD1 or TRBD2 (5 bases each). The CDR3 consists of 14 residues. Trimming took off 1 base at V and 5 bases at J, with 12 bases between the two ends. The germline V gene has CDR1 LNHDA and CDR2 SQIVND (reference sequence).